This T cell receptor beta chain is from a study of technical replicates of blood from a few donors. The table came from immunoSEQ multiplex PCR; TCRdb's copy has only in-frame clones and leaves some out. The data hold approximately 13,000 clones, with approximately 86% observed a single time. The CDR3 is made up of 14 amino acids. Germline V CDR1 and CDR2: WSHSY, SAAADI. Deletions cut 3 bases from V and 0 bases from J, with 6 bases between. This clone was observed a few times. The sequence was obtained from a human donor in good health. This rearrangement joins TRBV10-2 to TRBJ1-3, with a tentative D call TRBD1 (5 bases). The sequenced material came from PBMCs. The CDR3 DNA reads as TGCGCCAGCAGTGAAGGGGTCTCTGGAAACACCATATATTTT. It translates to CASSEGVSGNTIYF.